This T cell receptor (beta chain) is from a study of tumor-infiltrating lymphocytes in localized non-small cell lung cancer. Study-wide findings and caveats: T-cell fraction did not differ between immunotypes IM1 and IM2.

Per the germline V gene, CDR1 is SGHDT and CDR2 is YYEEEE. With 0 bases clipped from V and 5 bases from J, the junction kept 11 bases outside the gene matches. The CDR3 is 17 amino acids. The protocol was immunoSEQ multiplex PCR, while the TCRdb copy is restricted to in-frame clones and leaves out a portion. The repertoire has about 8,900 clones, 60% to 70% of them found once; the top ten carry 9.4%. Notes on this clone: No antigen is known for it.

The rearrangement uses TRBV5-6 and TRBJ2-5, with TRBD1 identical over 9 bases. The sequence was collected from a human donor with non-small cell lung cancer. The sequencing input was uninvolved lung tissue not adjacent to the tumor. The CDR3: CASSLVGLGQGGETQYF. In DNA form, the CDR3 reads TGTGCCAGCAGCTTGGTAGGACTGGGACAGGGTGGGGAGACCCAGTACTTC.